The 6 T cell receptor beta chains reported below all come from one sample, sequenced in a study of CD8 T cells in Susac syndrome. Reverse transcription of about 0.5 to 1 ug RNA used random hexamers. TCRdb re-derived calls from the immunoSEQ multiplex PCR reads in MiXCR, one entry per CDR3 protein. The profile shows hundreds of thousands of distinct CDR3 sequences, 75% to 90% of them singletons. The sample was CD8+ T cells from PBMCs. These receptors all stem from a human donor with multiple sclerosis.

The rearrangement uses TRBV6-5 and TRBJ2-7; D might be TRBD1 (5 bases). Looked up from germline, CDR1 is MNHEY and CDR2 is SVGAGI. V was pared by 0 bases and J by 3 bases, with 18 bases between. CDR3 length: 17 residues. In nucleotides, the CDR3 is TGTGCCAGCAGTTACTCAGTTACAGGCGAATTAAACTACGAGCAGTACTTC. This sequence encodes CASSYSVTGELNYEQYF.

The rearrangement joins TRBV12-3 or TRBV12-4 to TRBJ2-1; D might be TRBD1 (6 bases). Deletions cut 5 bases from V and 2 bases from J, with 10 bases between. The CDR3 runs to 14 residues. DNA for the CDR3: TGTGCCAGCAGTAACAGGGCCCCCTACAATGAGCAGTTCTTC. Its translation: CASSNRAPYNEQFF.

This chain joins TRBV27 and TRBJ2-7; 13 bases align to TRBD2. Per germline, CDR1 MNHEY and CDR2 SMNVEV (reference sequence). The CDR3 covers 17 residues. J gave up 4 bases and V 5 bases, and 11 bases lay outside the gene matches. The CDR3 region is CASSDRLAGGDYYEQYF. In nucleotides, the CDR3 is TGTGCCAGCAGTGATCGACTAGCGGGGGGTGATTATTACGAGCAGTACTTC.

The chain couples TRBV14 to TRBJ1-5; D gene ambiguous. The V end was cut by 3 bases, the J end by 3 bases, with 9 bases between. The CDR3 spans 14 residues. Germline V gene lookup returns CDR1 SGHDN and CDR2 FVKESK. The CDR3 DNA sequence: TGTGCCAGCAGCCAGCAAGGATACAATCAGCCCCAGCATTTT. It specifies CASSQQGYNQPQHF.

In this sample, this clonotype turned up once. The rearrangement uses TRBV30 and TRBJ2-7; unclear D gene. The V end was cut by 2 bases, the J end by 2 bases, with 19 bases between. CDR3 length: 16 amino acids. The V gene's germline CDR1 is GTSNPN and CDR2 SVGIG (reference sequence). The CDR3 loop reads CAWSFPWEWETYEQYF. CDR3 coding DNA: TGTGCCTGGAGTTTCCCGTGGGAATGGGAAACCTACGAGCAGTACTTC.

The gene calls are TRBV20-1 and TRBJ2-1; TRBD2 aligns across 10 bases. The CDR3 totals 15 residues. V lost 0 bases and J lost 6; bases outside the gene matches: 5. Germline loops: CDR1 DFQATT, CDR2 SNEGSKA (reference sequence). The CDR3: CSARDRTSGLNEQFF. The DNA of the CDR3 is TGCAGTGCTAGAGATCGGACTAGCGGACTCAATGAGCAGTTCTTC.